This T cell receptor beta chain stems from a study of blood T cell repertoires in COVID-19. On the study more broadly: PBMCs, B-cell-depleted T cells, or T cells provided the cDNA or gDNA that made up the material.

The germline gives CDR1 SGHVS, CDR2 FNYEAQ. V was clipped by 2 bases and J by 6 bases; unmatched bases: 12. CDR3 length: 17 amino acids. Assay: immunoSEQ multiplex PCR; the TCRdb copy retains only in-frame clones and omits some. The sample shows some 250,000 clones, roughly four fifths of them seen only once. The receptor comes from a woman aged 55-69 years with active or convalescent COVID-19. Input material: peripheral blood. The rearrangement uses TRBV7-6 and TRBJ2-7; 11 nucleotides align to TRBD1. CDR3 region: CASSLRGLGQGVGEQYF. CDR3 nucleotides: TGTGCCAGCAGCTTAAGGGGTCTGGGACAGGGGGTCGGCGAGCAGTACTTC. Using reference TRBV7-6 and TRBJ2-7 for the parts outside the CDR3, the full variable domain is GAGVSQSPRYKVTKRGQDVALRCDPISGHVSLYWYRQALGQGPEFLTYFNYEAQQDKSGLPNDRFSAERPEGSISTLTIQRTEQRDSAMYRCASSLRGLGQGVGEQYFGPGTRLTVT.